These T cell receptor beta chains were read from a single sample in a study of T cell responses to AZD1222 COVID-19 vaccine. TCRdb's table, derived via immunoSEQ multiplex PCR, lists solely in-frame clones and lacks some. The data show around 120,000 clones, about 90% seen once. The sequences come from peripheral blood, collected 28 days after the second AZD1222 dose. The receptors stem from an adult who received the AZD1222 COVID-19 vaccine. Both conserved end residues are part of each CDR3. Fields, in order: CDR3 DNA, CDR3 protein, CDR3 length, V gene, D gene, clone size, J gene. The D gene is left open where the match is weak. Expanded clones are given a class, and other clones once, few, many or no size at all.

DNA: TGTGCCAGCAGTTACCCTCGAAACTATGGCAATCAGCCCCAGCATTTT; CDR3: CASSYPRNYGNQPQHF; length: 16; V: TRBV6-2/TRBV6-3; D: NA; size: NA; J: TRBJ1-5
DNA: TGTGCCAGCAGCCCCTCCTGGGACACTGGTCAAGAGACCCAGTACTTC; CDR3: CASSPSWDTGQETQYF; length: 16; V: TRBV3-1/TRBV3-2; D: NA; size: NA; J: TRBJ2-5
DNA: TGTGCCAGCAGCGGGACAAACCGCAATCAGCCCCAGCATTTT; CDR3: CASSGTNRNQPQHF; length: 14; V: TRBV2; D: NA; size: NA; J: TRBJ1-5
DNA: TGTGCCAGCAGACCACAGGTATCGAACACCGGGGAGCTGTTTTTT; CDR3: CASRPQVSNTGELFF; length: 15; V: TRBV6-6; D: NA; size: NA; J: TRBJ2-2
DNA: TGTGCCAGCAGTTACCAGACACTTGGGGCCAACGTCCTGACTTTC; CDR3: CASSYQTLGANVLTF; length: 15; V: TRBV6-5; D: NA; size: NA; J: TRBJ2-6
DNA: TGTGCCAGCAGCGTAGCTGCGAGTCTGTCTGGAAACACCATATATTTT; CDR3: CASSVAASLSGNTIYF; length: 16; V: TRBV7-6; D: NA; size: NA; J: TRBJ1-3
DNA: TGTGCCAGCAGCCAATATTCCCTGACAGGGGGCGATTCACCCCTCCACTTT; CDR3: CASSQYSLTGGDSPLHF; length: 17; V: TRBV16; D: TRBD1; size: NA; J: TRBJ1-6
DNA: TGTGCCAGCAGTGAACAAGGTACCTACGAGCAGTACTTC; CDR3: CASSEQGTYEQYF; length: 13; V: TRBV6-1; D: NA; size: NA; J: TRBJ2-7
DNA: TGTGCCAGTAGTATGTGGGGAACTGAAGCTTTCTTT; CDR3: CASSMWGTEAFF; length: 12; V: TRBV19; D: NA; size: NA; J: TRBJ1-1
DNA: TGTGCCAGCAGTTACAGACCCGGGGAGCTGTTTTTT; CDR3: CASSYRPGELFF; length: 12; V: TRBV6-2/TRBV6-3; D: NA; size: NA; J: TRBJ2-2
DNA: TGTGCCATCAGTGAATCAGGGAACTATGGCTACACCTTC; CDR3: CAISESGNYGYTF; length: 13; V: TRBV10-3; D: NA; size: few; J: TRBJ1-2
DNA: TGTGCCAGCAACGCCCTAGGGCCGAACACAGATACGCAGTATTTT; CDR3: CASNALGPNTDTQYF; length: 15; V: TRBV2; D: NA; size: NA; J: TRBJ2-3
DNA: TGTGCCAGCCTACCCTCCGGGGAAGGGAGCAATCAGCCCCAGCATTTT; CDR3: CASLPSGEGSNQPQHF; length: 16; V: TRBV10-3; D: NA; size: NA; J: TRBJ1-5
DNA: TGTGCCAGCTCACCCGAGGGGGGCGGCTACACCTTC; CDR3: CASSPEGGGYTF; length: 12; V: TRBV18; D: NA; size: NA; J: TRBJ1-2
DNA: TGTGCCAGCAGTTTGCCCGGGACAAGGTCTTGGGAAAAACTGTTTTTT; CDR3: CASSLPGTRSWEKLFF; length: 16; V: TRBV28; D: NA; size: NA; J: TRBJ1-4
DNA: TGTGCCAGCAGTTACGACGGTTTGCGGGGAGAAAAACTGTTTTTT; CDR3: CASSYDGLRGEKLFF; length: 15; V: TRBV6-5; D: NA; size: NA; J: TRBJ1-4
DNA: TGTGCCAGCAGTTTCTTGGAGGGGAGGGCGGGTGGCTACACCTTC; CDR3: CASSFLEGRAGGYTF; length: 15; V: TRBV28; D: NA; size: few; J: TRBJ1-2
DNA: TGTGCCACCAGTGATTCGCGGCCAGGACAAGAGACCCAGTACTTC; CDR3: CATSDSRPGQETQYF; length: 15; V: TRBV24-1; D: NA; size: NA; J: TRBJ2-5
DNA: TGTGCCAGCAGTCAAACATACACGGGGTACAATGAGCAGTTCTTC; CDR3: CASSQTYTGYNEQFF; length: 15; V: TRBV28; D: NA; size: NA; J: TRBJ2-1